The 15 T cell receptor beta chains listed next were all sequenced from one sample in a study of T cell responses to AZD1222 COVID-19 vaccine. Clones were read by immunoSEQ multiplex PCR, and TCRdb kept only the in-frame ones, dropping some. This table holds about 150,000 clones, approximately 91% found once. Material: peripheral blood, obtained 28 days after the second AZD1222 dose. The receptors shown here come from an adult who received the AZD1222 COVID-19 vaccine.

In DNA, the CDR3 is TGCAGCGTAGAGGACCCGTACTATTACAATGAGCAGTTCTTC. This sequence encodes CSVEDPYYYNEQFF. The rearrangement uses TRBV29-1 and TRBJ2-1; D is undetermined. The germline CDR1 and CDR2 sequences are SQVTM and ANQGSEA. This CDR3 is built from 14 residues. The V gene lost 6 bases and the J gene lost 4 bases, with 16 bases spanning the gap.

This chain links TRBV21-1 with TRBJ2-7. TRBV21-1 is noted as a pseudogene. The CDR3 runs 19 residues. CDR3 nucleotides: TGTGCCAGCAGCAAAGCGCCCCTGACCGTCCGGACGGGTTCCTACGAGCAGTACTTC. This codes for CASSKAPLTVRTGSYEQYF.

V usage is TRBV24-1 and J usage is TRBJ2-2; D is possibly TRBD2 (6 bases). The V and J ends lost 1 base and 6 bases respectively, with 8 bases between them. The CDR3 runs to 14 residues. Germline CDR1 and CDR2: KGHDR and SFDVKD. CDR3 DNA: TGTGCCACCAGTGATTTTGGGGAGGCCGGGGAGCTGTTTTTT. Translated: CATSDFGEAGELFF.

The chain links TRBV5-8 to TRBJ2-2, with 8 bases that match TRBD1. Germline CDR1 is SGHTS and CDR2 is YDEGEE. V shed 0 bases and J 6 bases; nucleotides not matched to a gene: 7. The CDR3 consists of 16 residues. The CDR3 DNA reads TGTGCCAGCAGCTTGGCCGACAGGGGAGCGGCCGGGGAGCTGTTTTTT. This encodes CASSLADRGAAGELFF.

The chain uses TRBV27 and TRBJ2-7; D is possibly TRBD1 (6 bases). CDR3 size: 14 residues. Looked up from germline, CDR1 is MNHEY and CDR2 is SMNVEV (reference sequence). V was shortened by 4 bases and J by 6 bases, with 16 bases between the two germline ends. As DNA, the CDR3 is TGTGCCAGCAGTTCCCTAGACAGGTTAGGCGAGCAGTACTTC. Protein: CASSSLDRLGEQYF.

DNA for the CDR3: TGTGCCAGCAGTGACAACCACAATGAGCAGTTCTTC. Amino acids: CASSDNHNEQFF. The chain uses TRBV6-4 and TRBJ2-1; unclear D gene. The germline gives CDR1 MRHNA, CDR2 SNTAGT. CDR3 length: 12 amino acids. Trimming stripped 2 bases from V and 5 bases from J, with 4 bases between.

With regard to this clone: An end of the junction does not agree with germline; a read error may underlie this. The chain combines TRBV7-7 with TRBJ2-2, with 8 bases matching TRBD1. Germline V lookup: CDR1 SSHAT, CDR2 FNYEAQ (reference sequence). There are 15 residues in the CDR3. The DNA for the CDR3 is TGTGCTAGCAGCCCCGGACAGGGAAGGACCGGGGAGCTGTTTTTT. Protein product: CASSPGQGRTGELFF.

This sequence joins TRBV6-5 and TRBJ2-3; perhaps TRBD1 as D (5 bases). The germline CDR1 and CDR2 sequences are MNHEY and SVGAGI. This CDR3 comprises 16 residues. V gave up 0 bases and J gave up 0 bases, with 10 bases separating them. The CDR3 sequence is CASSYSSRASTDTQYF. Written as DNA, the CDR3 is TGTGCCAGCAGTTACTCGAGCAGGGCCAGCACAGATACGCAGTATTTT.

The V call is TRBV6-5, the J call TRBJ2-7; TRBD1 is a possible D gene (6 bases). CDR1 and CDR2 (germline): MNHEY, SVGAGI. Trimming removed 6 bases from V and 0 bases from J, with 12 bases in between. This CDR3 is 14 amino acids long. The CDR3 sequence: CASRPGRGSYEQYF. For the CDR3, the DNA is TGTGCCAGCAGACCCGGCAGGGGCTCCTACGAGCAGTACTTC.

The rearrangement links TRBV6-5 to TRBJ2-7; 8 nucleotides agree with TRBD1. Trimming cost V 6 bases and J 9 bases; bases outside gene matches: 10. CDR1 and CDR2 from the germline V gene are MNHEY and SVGAGI. The CDR3 is 13 amino acids. DNA for the CDR3: TGTGCCAGCAGCCTAAACAGGGGGATCGGGCAGTACTTC. As protein: CASSLNRGIGQYF.

The CDR3 nucleotides read TGTGCCAGCAGCTTGAGACAGGGGAATGTCGATCAGCCCCAGCATTTT. It specifies CASSLRQGNVDQPQHF. The chain is built from TRBV5-8 and TRBJ1-5, with 8 bases that match TRBD1. The CDR3 spans 16 residues. Germline CDR1 is SGHTS and CDR2 is YDEGEE. V lost 1 base, J lost 5 bases, and 8 bases stayed unmatched. Filled out from reference TRBV5-8 and TRBJ1-5, the complete variable domain reads EAGVTQSPTHLIKTRGQQATLRCSPISGHTSVYWYQQALGLGLQFLLWYDEGEERNRGNFPPRFSGRQFPNYSSELNVNALELEDSALYLCASSLRQGNVDQPQHFGDGTRLSIL.

DNA for the CDR3: TGTGCCAGCAGCCAAGGGGGGGATGGATATGGCTACACCTTC. It specifies CASSQGGDGYGYTF. This chain connects TRBV7-2 to TRBJ1-2, with D perhaps matching TRBD1 (6 bases). Germline V gene sequence: CDR1 SGHTA, CDR2 FQGNSA. V lost 5 bases to trimming and J lost 5 bases, with 15 bases between them. The CDR3 contains 14 residues. Full variable domain (remainder filled in from reference TRBV7-2 and TRBJ1-2): GAGVSQSPSNKVTEKGKDVELRCDPISGHTALYWYRQSLGQGLEFLIYFQGNSAPDKSGLPSDRFSAERTGGSVSTLTIQRTQQEDSAVYLCASSQGGDGYGYTFGSGTRLTVV.

The chain joins TRBV19 to TRBJ2-5; D might be TRBD2 (6 bases). The CDR3 extends over 16 amino acids. The V and J ends lost 6 bases and 2 bases respectively, with 19 bases between them. Germline loops: CDR1 LNHDA, CDR2 SQIVND (reference sequence). Here the CDR3 reads CASRGLAFAGQETQYF. CDR3 nucleotide sequence: TGTGCCAGTAGGGGGTTGGCGTTCGCGGGGCAAGAGACCCAGTACTTC.

This sequence joins TRBV7-8 and TRBJ2-7; D is undetermined. V dropped 5 bases and J dropped 2 bases, with 4 bases sitting between them. There are 11 residues in the CDR3. The germline V gene has CDR1 SGHVS and CDR2 FQNEAQ. CDR3 bases: TGTGCCAGCAGCCTAACCTACGAGCAGTACTTC. It is translated as CASSLTYEQYF.

The chain links TRBV5-1 to TRBJ2-7; 10 nucleotides agree with TRBD1. V was clipped by 1 base and J by 4 bases; unmatched bases: 2. Germline V gene data show CDR1 as SGHRS and CDR2 as YFSETQ. The CDR3 spans 14 residues. The chain's CDR3 is CASSLSGQGYEQYF. The CDR3 DNA sequence: TGCGCCAGCAGCTTGTCGGGACAGGGGTACGAGCAGTACTTC.